Listed here is a single T cell receptor beta chain. This entry belongs to a study of T cells after posttransplantation cyclophosphamide. Cells defined as naive were viable CD3+CD4+ or CD3+CD8+ and CCR7+CD45RA+CD45RO-CD95-CD27+CD28+. Profiling relied on immunoSEQ multiplex PCR, and the TCRdb table lists in-frame clones only, not all of them. The data contain around 20,000 clones, nearly 99% of them singletons. Sequencing was carried out using naive CD4+ T cells sorted from PBMCs. The sequence was collected from a man aged 40-55 years in good health, CMV-negative, and a related stem cell transplant donor.

The CDR3 sequence is CASSPLAGVFSLGEQFF. The CDR3 nucleotides read TGCGCCAGCAGCCCTCTAGCGGGAGTCTTTTCGTTGGGTGAGCAGTTCTTC. The genes are TRBV5-1 and TRBJ2-1; TRBD2 matches 10 bases. This CDR3 region has 17 residues. CDR1 SGHRS and CDR2 YFSETQ come from the germline V gene. Losses at the gene ends were 4 bases for V and 9 bases for J; bases not matched to a gene: 16.